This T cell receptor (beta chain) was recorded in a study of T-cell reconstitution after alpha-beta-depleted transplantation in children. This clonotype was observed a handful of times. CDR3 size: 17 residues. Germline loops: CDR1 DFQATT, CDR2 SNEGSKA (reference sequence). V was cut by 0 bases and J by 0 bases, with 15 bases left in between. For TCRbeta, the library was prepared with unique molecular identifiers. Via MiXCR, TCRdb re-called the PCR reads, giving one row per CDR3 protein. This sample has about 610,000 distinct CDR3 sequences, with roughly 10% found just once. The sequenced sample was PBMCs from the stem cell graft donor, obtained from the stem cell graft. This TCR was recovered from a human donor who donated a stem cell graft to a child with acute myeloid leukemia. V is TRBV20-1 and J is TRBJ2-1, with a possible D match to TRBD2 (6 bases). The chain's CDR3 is CSARDVRADYSYNEQFF. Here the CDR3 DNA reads TGCAGTGCTAGAGACGTTCGCGCGGACTACTCCTACAATGAGCAGTTCTTC.